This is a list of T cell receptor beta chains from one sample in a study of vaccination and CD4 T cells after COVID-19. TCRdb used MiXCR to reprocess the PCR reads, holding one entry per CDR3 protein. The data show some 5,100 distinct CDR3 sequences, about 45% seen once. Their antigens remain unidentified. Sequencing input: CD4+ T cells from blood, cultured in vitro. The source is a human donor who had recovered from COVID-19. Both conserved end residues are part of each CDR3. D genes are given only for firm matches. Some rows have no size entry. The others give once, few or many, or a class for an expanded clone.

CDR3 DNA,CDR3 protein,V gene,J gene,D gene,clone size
TGTGCCAGTAGTATCGCGACAGGGGTTTTGAACACTGAAGCTTTCTTT,CASSIATGVLNTEAFF,TRBV19,TRBJ1-1,TRBD1,.
TGTGCCGTATTCCGTGATCAAAGAGATGGCTACACCTTC,CAVFRDQRDGYTF,TRBV6-1,TRBJ1-2,.,few
TGTGCCAGTAGGGAACTAGCGGGGACCCGGGGCGGGGAGCTGTTTTTT,CASRELAGTRGGELFF,TRBV19,TRBJ2-2,TRBD2,.
TGTGCCAGCAGCCAGGGAGGATGGATGCGAAACACCGGGGAGCTGTTTTTT,CASSQGGWMRNTGELFF,TRBV7-2,TRBJ2-2,.,few
TGTGCCAGCAACCCAGGAAGAGGCGGGACTGAAGCTTTCTTT,CASNPGRGGTEAFF,TRBV7-8,TRBJ1-1,.,.
TGTGCCAGCAGCCCGCAGGGTGATGGCTACACCTTC,CASSPQGDGYTF,TRBV7-8,TRBJ1-2,.,few
TGTGCCAGCAGCTTTGGGGGGGCCCTCACAGATACGCAGTATTTT,CASSFGGALTDTQYF,TRBV7-7,TRBJ2-3,.,.
TGTGCCAGCAGCCCCAGTAGGGACACTGAAGCTTTCTTT,CASSPSRDTEAFF,TRBV6-1,TRBJ1-1,.,few
TGTGCCAGCAGTTACTCAACGAACAGGGGGAGCACAGATACGCAGTATTTT,CASSYSTNRGSTDTQYF,TRBV6-2/TRBV6-3,TRBJ2-3,TRBD1,.
TGCAGTGCTAGACCTCCCTTCCGGGACGGAGTTTTAATGAACACTGAAGCTTTCTTT,CSARPPFRDGVLMNTEAFF,TRBV20-1,TRBJ1-1,.,few
TGTGCCAGCAGTAGGGATTGGTCCACTGAAGCTTTCTTT,CASSRDWSTEAFF,TRBV2,TRBJ1-1,.,.
TGTGCCAGCACTCCTTATTACACTAGCGGGGGGTCGAACACCGGGGAGCCGTTTTTT,CASTPYYTSGGSNTGEPFF,TRBV6-1,TRBJ2-2,TRBD2,.
TGCAGTGCTAGTGATAGAAGGCAGGGTAGGGAGACCCAGTACTTC,CSASDRRQGRETQYF,TRBV20-1,TRBJ2-5,.,.
TGTGCCAGCAGTACCAGGGGTAATCAGCCCCAGCATTTT,CASSTRGNQPQHF,TRBV12-3/TRBV12-4,TRBJ1-5,.,few
TGTGCCAGCATGTATGGGGGAGGGGCTAAACAGGGTAGCTACACCTTC,CASMYGGGAKQGSYTF,TRBV6-1,TRBJ1-2,.,.
TGTGCCAGTAGTTCCGGGACTACCTTCCAAGAGACCCAGTACTTC,CASSSGTTFQETQYF,TRBV19,TRBJ2-5,TRBD2,.
TGTGCCAGCAGCCGATCGACTGGGAGAAACTATGGCTACACCTTC,CASSRSTGRNYGYTF,TRBV7-2,TRBJ1-2,.,.
TGTGCCACCAGTGTCAGGGGGCAGGGGAACACTGAAGCTTTCTTT,CATSVRGQGNTEAFF,TRBV24-1,TRBJ1-1,TRBD1,few
TGTGCCAGCAGTTTGGTCTTTGGACAGACTTTTTCCTACGAGCAGTACTTC,CASSLVFGQTFSYEQYF,TRBV27,TRBJ2-7,.,.
TGCGCCAGCAGCCAAGATGGGCAGGGAAATCAGCCCCAGCATTTT,CASSQDGQGNQPQHF,TRBV4-3,TRBJ1-5,.,few